The 5 T cell receptor beta chains given below trace back to one sample, sequenced in a study of blood T cell repertoires in COVID-19. Some clones are missing from TCRdb's copy, which holds only in-frame ones; the method was immunoSEQ multiplex PCR. Of 110,000 to 150,000 clones in the sample, more than 80% are singletons; the top ten hold 1.5% to 2%. Sequenced sample: PBMCs or T cells enriched from blood (not recorded which). Every receptor here comes from a young woman who had been exposed to COVID-19.

The chain has TRBV2 and TRBJ1-4, with 12 bases identical to TRBD1. Germline CDR1 and CDR2: SNHLY and FYNNEI. The CDR3 loop spans 15 amino acids. The trim removed 8 bases at V and 3 bases at J, leaving 4 bases unmatched. CDR3 loop: CASRGQGAANEKLFF. The CDR3 DNA reads as TGTGCCAGCCGGGGACAGGGGGCAGCTAATGAAAAACTGTTTTTT.

The genes are TRBV20-1 and TRBJ1-2; the D gene is possibly TRBD1 (6 bases). Germline V CDR1 and CDR2: DFQATT, SNEGSKA (reference sequence). The CDR3 consists of 13 residues. Trimming removed 4 bases from V and 6 bases from J, with 15 bases in between. CDR3 region: CSATDRILNGYTF. Written as DNA, the CDR3 is TGCAGTGCTACTGACAGGATCTTAAATGGCTACACCTTC.

Only a few counts were recorded for this clone. The chain combines TRBV24-1 with TRBJ2-1, with 7 bases matching TRBD2. The CDR3 contains 17 residues. Germline V gene lookup returns CDR1 KGHDR and CDR2 SFDVKD. Unmatched junction bases numbered 11, after V lost 7 bases and J lost 0 bases. CDR3 protein: CATSGLAGGDSYNEQFF. In nucleotides, the CDR3 is TGTGCCACCAGCGGGTTAGCGGGTGGGGACTCCTACAATGAGCAGTTCTTC.

The V gene is TRBV6-5, the J gene TRBJ1-2; TRBD1 agrees at 9 bases. V shed 0 bases and J 5 bases; nucleotides not matched to a gene: 1. Germline assignment: CDR1 MNHEY and CDR2 SVGAGI. The CDR3 is 14 amino acids. The CDR3 DNA reads as TGTGCCAGCAGTTACTCGGGACAGGGTTATGGCTACACCTTC. Protein: CASSYSGQGYGYTF.

The V gene is TRBV6-1, the J gene TRBJ1-2; 9 bases are a match to TRBD1. The CDR3 is 16 amino acids. Germline-derived CDR1 and CDR2 are MNHNS and SASEGT. The V and J ends lost 3 bases and 0 bases, in that order; junction bases with no gene match: 5. The CDR3 DNA sequence: TGTGCCAGCAGTGAGTACAGGGGGCAATCTAACTATGGCTACACCTTC. It is translated as CASSEYRGQSNYGYTF.